This T cell receptor beta chain was identified in a study of tumor-infiltrating lymphocytes in primary liver carcinoma. DNA and RNA were both co-extracted from around 20-30 mg of bulk tissue that had not been sorted. Remarks on this clonotype: Its antigen is not known.

Overall study results and limits: Tumors carried a top-250-clone fraction significantly exceeding that of blood (p = 0.039).

Reverse transcription of 500 ng total RNA with a constant-region primer produced TCR beta cDNA. Slightly modified ARM-PCR, run as three nested multiplex PCR rounds, produced the TCR beta libraries. The two initial PCR rounds, around 11 cycles each, used TRBV1-TRBV30 forward and C-beta reverse primers. TCRdb re-called the multiplex PCR reads through MiXCR, storing one row per CDR3 protein. Of 99,000 or so distinct CDR3 sequences listed, roughly 80% were seen once; the top ten hold under 25%. The CDR3 totals 11 residues. The germline gives CDR1 SGHNT, CDR2 YYREEE (reference sequence). Trimming removed 3 bases at V and 16 bases at J, with 14 bases between.

The TCR comes from a middle-aged man with primary liver carcinoma and hepatitis B virus infection. Sequenced sample: liver tumor tissue from sampling region 3. The subset was: tumor region T3, left-lateral pole. This sequence joins TRBV5-4 and TRBJ2-1, with unresolved D. Here the CDR3 reads CASSSYNEHFF. Written as DNA, the CDR3 is TGTGCCAGCAGCTCCTACAATGAACACTTCTTC. The variable domain in full, completed from reference TRBV5-4 and TRBJ2-1, reads ETGVTQSPTHLIKTRGQQVTLRCSSQSGHNTVSWYQQALGQGPQFIFQYYREEENGRGNFPPRFSGLQFPNYSSELNVNALELDDSALYLCASSSYNEHFFGPGTRLTVL.